This TCR beta chain was retrieved from a study of CD4+ T cells in melanoma (dated by TCRdb to 2022 to 2024). General notes on the study: The study examined neoantigen-specific CD4+ T cells in human melanoma. Study-wide conclusions, independent of this receptor: Neoantigen-specific CD4+ T cells were reported to be correlated with the function of CD8+ T cells, macrophages and B cells. Diverse differentiation states were reported to be shown by neoantigen-specific CD4+ T cells in melanoma.

The CDR3 runs 13 residues from the cysteine to the phenylalanine. Only the CDR3 region is kept as DNA, spanning 39 bases read in frame from base 1. The germline V gene gives CDR1 as MGHDK and CDR2 as SYGVNS. The germline ends are 9 bases apart after V is trimmed by 4 bases and J by 2 bases. Patients with melanoma were used as donors. Points on this clone: No antigen is known for it. Per-base quality was not reported, and no clone a single base away is much larger than it.

The library was obtained by the immunoSEQ multiplex PCR assay. The immuneACCESS repertoire file appears here via TCRdb, limited to in-frame rearrangements. These files lack a portion of the clones; in checked studies, under half of the deficit traces to unresolved V genes, and the cause of the others is not known. The table for this sample lists 50,000 or so clones; 85% to 90% of them were counted only once. About 11% of the sample comes from the top ten. The sequence was collected from a human donor with melanoma. The chain is assembled from TRBV25-1 and TRBJ2-7; possibly the D gene is TRBD1, per 5 matching bases. Sequencing used peripheral blood. The nucleotides are TGTGCCAGCAGTGTAACAGGTACCTACGAGCAGTACTTC. Its product reads: CASSVTGTYEQYF.